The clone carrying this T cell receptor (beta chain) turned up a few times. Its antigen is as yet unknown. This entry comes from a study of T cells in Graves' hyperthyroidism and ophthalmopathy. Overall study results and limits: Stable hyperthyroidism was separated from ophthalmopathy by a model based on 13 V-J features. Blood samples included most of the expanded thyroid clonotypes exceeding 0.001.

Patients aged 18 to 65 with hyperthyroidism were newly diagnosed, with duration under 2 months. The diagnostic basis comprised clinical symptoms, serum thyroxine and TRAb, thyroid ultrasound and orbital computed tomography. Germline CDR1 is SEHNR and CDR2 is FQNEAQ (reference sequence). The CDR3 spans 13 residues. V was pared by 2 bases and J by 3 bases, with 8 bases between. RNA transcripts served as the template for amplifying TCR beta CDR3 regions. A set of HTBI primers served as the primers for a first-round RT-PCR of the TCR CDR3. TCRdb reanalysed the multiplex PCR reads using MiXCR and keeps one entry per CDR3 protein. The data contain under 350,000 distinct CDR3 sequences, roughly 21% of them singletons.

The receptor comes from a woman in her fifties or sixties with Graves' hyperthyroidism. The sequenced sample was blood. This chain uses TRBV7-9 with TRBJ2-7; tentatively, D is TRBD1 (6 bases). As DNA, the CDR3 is TGTGCCAGCAGCTTAACAGGGATCTACGAGCAGTACTTC. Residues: CASSLTGIYEQYF.